This T cell receptor (beta chain) was sequenced during a study of CXCR3-negative and CXCR3-positive naive CD8 T cells. General observations from the study: More hydrophobic TRB CDR3s occurred in CXCR3-positive than in CXCR3-negative naive cells. Between one naive subset and the other, surface CD5 was comparable, and TCR strength was inferred from TRB CDR3 properties.

Naive CD8+ T cells showed CD45RO-CCR7+CD27+CD95-. It was by 5' RACE with UMI labels that the TRB cDNA libraries were prepared. TCRdb reprocessed the 5' RACE reads, keeping one entry per CDR3 protein, no DNA. The table lists 84,000 or so distinct CDR3 sequences, with approximately 0.62% in the top ten. Turning to this clonotype: The antigen remains undetermined.

Germline CDR1 is LNHDA and CDR2 is SQIVND (reference sequence). This CDR3 is 13 amino acids long. This rearrangement joins TRBV19 to TRBJ1-1. Sequencing was performed on naive CXCR3+ CD8+ T cells from blood. Subset denoted: CD45RO-CCR7+CD27+CD95- naive CD8+ T cells expressing CXCR3 (TNR3+). The clonotype comes from a human donor in good health. Some clones in this sample may be carry-over from other donors' samples. The CDR3 region is CASSPVRNTEAFF.